This T cell receptor beta chain was captured by sequencing in a study of blood T cell repertoires in COVID-19. Clones were read by immunoSEQ multiplex PCR, and TCRdb kept only the in-frame ones, dropping some. The sample records just over 95,000 clones, 85% to 90% being singletons. The CDR3 runs 16 residues. Germline V gene data show CDR1 as SGDLS and CDR2 as YYNGEE. With 2 bases clipped from V and 7 bases from J, the junction kept 7 bases outside the gene matches. The specimen sequenced was peripheral blood. The TCR originated in a human donor in a cohort sampled during active COVID-19. The chain recombines TRBV9 with TRBJ1-6; TRBD1 aligns across 9 bases. DNA for the CDR3: TGTGCCAGCAGCGTGACCCCGACAGGGGGAAATTCACCCCTCCACTTT. Its protein is CASSVTPTGGNSPLHF.